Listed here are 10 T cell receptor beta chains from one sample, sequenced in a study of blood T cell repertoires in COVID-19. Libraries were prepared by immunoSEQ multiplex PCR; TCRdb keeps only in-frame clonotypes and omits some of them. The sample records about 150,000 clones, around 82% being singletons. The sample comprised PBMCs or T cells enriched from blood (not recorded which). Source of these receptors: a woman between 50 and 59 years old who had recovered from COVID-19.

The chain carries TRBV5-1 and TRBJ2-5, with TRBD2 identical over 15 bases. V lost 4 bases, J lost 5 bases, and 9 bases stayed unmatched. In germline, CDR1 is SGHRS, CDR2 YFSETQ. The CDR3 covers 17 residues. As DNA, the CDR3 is TGCGCCAGCAGCACCGGGACTAGCGGGGGGTCCGGGGAGACCCAGTACTTC. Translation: CASSTGTSGGSGETQYF. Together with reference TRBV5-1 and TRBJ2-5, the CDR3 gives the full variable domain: KAGVTQTPRYLIKTRGQQVTLSCSPISGHRSVSWYQQTPGQGLQFLFEYFSETQRNKGNFPGRFSGRQFSNSRSEMNVSTLELGDSALYLCASSTGTSGGSGETQYFGPGTRLLVL.

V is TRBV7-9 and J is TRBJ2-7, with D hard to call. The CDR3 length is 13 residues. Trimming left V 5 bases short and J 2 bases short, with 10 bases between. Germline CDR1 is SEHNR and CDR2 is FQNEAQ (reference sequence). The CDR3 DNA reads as TGTGCCAGCAGCCTCACCCGGGCCTACGAGCAGTACTTC. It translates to CASSLTRAYEQYF.

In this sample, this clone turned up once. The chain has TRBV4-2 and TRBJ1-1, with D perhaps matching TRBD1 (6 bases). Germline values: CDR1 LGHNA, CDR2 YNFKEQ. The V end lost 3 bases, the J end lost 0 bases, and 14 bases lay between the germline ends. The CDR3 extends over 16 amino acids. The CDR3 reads CASSHQQGRMNTEAFF. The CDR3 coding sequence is TGTGCCAGCAGCCACCAACAGGGCAGAATGAACACTGAAGCTTTCTTT.

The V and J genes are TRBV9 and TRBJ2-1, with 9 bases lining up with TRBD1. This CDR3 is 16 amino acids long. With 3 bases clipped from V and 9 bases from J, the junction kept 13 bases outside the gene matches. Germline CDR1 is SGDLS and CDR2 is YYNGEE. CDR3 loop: CASSALIGDRAGEQFF. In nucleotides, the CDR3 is TGTGCCAGCAGCGCCCTCATAGGGGACAGGGCCGGTGAGCAGTTCTTC.

CDR3 DNA sequence: TGTGCCAGCAGACCACAGGGCCTTTTCTTTCGAGCTTTCTTT. Amino acids: CASRPQGLFFRAFF. The J gene is TRBJ1-1, the V gene TRBV28, with a weak D call TRBD1 (6 bases). This CDR3 region has 14 residues. Germline V CDR1 and CDR2: MDHEN, SYDVKM. V lost 6 bases and J lost 10, with 21 bases in between.

Here the CDR3 DNA reads TGTGCCAGCAGTTCAGCGGGGGGGACCGGGGAGCTGTTTTTT. Amino acids: CASSSAGGTGELFF. The chain is built from TRBV11-2 and TRBJ2-2, with 10 bases matching TRBD2. The CDR3 sequence is 14 residues long. Per the germline V gene, CDR1 is SGHAT and CDR2 is FQNNGV. Trimming at V came to 6 bases and at J to 5 bases, leaving 3 bases not matched to a gene.

The CDR3 region has the DNA TGCGCCAGCAGTGATTTACTAGCGGGGGGGCTTAGCACAGATACGCAGTATTTT. Its translation: CASSDLLAGGLSTDTQYF. The chain has TRBV10-2 and TRBJ2-3, with 13 positions matching TRBD2. V lost 3 bases, J lost 0 bases, and 6 bases stayed unmatched. CDR1 is WSHSY, CDR2 SAAADI, per germline. The CDR3 loop spans 18 amino acids.

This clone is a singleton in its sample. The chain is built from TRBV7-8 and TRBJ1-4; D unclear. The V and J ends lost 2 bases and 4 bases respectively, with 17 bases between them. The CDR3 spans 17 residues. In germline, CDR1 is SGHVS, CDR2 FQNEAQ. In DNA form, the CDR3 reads TGTGCCAGCAGCTTACTCACGGTAACCGCAATTAATGAAAAACTGTTTTTT. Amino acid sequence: CASSLLTVTAINEKLFF. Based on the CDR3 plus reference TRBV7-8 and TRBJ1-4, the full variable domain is GAGVSQSPRYKVAKRGQDVALRCDPISGHVSLFWYQQALGQGPEFLTYFQNEAQLDKSGLPSDRFFAERPEGSVSTLKIQRTQQEDSAVYLCASSLLTVTAINEKLFFGSGTQLSVL.

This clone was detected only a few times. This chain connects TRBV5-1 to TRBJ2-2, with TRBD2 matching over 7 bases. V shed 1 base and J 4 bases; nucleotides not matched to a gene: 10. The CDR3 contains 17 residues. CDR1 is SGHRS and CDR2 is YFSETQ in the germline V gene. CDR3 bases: TGCGCCAGCAGCTTGTTTACCAGGGCGGGAGCCACCGGGGAGCTGTTTTTT. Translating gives CASSLFTRAGATGELFF.

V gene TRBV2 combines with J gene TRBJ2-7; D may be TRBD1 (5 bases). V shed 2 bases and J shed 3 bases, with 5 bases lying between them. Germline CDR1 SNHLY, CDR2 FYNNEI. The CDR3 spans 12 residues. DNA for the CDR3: TGTGCCAGCAGTGAACAGGGCTACGAGCAGTACTTC. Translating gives CASSEQGYEQYF.